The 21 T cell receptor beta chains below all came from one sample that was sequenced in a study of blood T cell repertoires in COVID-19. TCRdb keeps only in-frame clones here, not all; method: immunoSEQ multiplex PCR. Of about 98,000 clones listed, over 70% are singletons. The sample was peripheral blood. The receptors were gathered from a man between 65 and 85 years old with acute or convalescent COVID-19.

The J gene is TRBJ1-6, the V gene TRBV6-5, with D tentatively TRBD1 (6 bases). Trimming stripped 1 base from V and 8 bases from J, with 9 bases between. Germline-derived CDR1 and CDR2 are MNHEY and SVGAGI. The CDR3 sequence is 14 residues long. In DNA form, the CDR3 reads TGTGCCAGCAGTTACTACAGGGCGGATTCACCCCTCCACTTT. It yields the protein CASSYYRADSPLHF.

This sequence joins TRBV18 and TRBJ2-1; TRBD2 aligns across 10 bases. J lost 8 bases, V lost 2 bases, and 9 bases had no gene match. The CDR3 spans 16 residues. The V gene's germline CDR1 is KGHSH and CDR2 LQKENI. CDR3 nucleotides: TGTGCCAGCTCACCAACCCCCAGCGGGAGGGGCGATGAGCAGTTCTTC. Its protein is CASSPTPSGRGDEQFF.

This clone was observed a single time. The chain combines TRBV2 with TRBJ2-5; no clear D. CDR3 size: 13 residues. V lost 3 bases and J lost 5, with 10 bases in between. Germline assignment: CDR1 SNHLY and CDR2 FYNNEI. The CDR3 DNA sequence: TGTGCCAGCAGTGATGCAGGTGTTGAGACCCAGTACTTC. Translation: CASSDAGVETQYF.

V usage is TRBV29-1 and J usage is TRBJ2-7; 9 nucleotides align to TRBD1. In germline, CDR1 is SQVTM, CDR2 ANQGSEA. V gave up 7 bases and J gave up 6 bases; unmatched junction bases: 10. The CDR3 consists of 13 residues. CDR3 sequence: CSARTGVGREQYF. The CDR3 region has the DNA TGCAGCGCCCGGACAGGGGTAGGGCGCGAGCAGTACTTC.

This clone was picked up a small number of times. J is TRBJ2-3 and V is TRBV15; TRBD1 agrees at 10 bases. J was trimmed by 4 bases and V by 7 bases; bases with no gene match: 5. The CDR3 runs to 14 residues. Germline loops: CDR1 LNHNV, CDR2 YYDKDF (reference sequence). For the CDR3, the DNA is TGTGCCACCACCAGGGACAGGGGACCAGATACGCAGTATTTT. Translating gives CATTRDRGPDTQYF.

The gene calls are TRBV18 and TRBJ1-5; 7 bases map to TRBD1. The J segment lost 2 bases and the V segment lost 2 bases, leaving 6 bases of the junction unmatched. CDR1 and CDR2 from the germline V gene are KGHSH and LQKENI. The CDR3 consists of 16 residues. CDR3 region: CASSPSTGFGNQPQHF. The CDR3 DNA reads TGTGCCAGCTCACCATCGACAGGGTTTGGCAATCAGCCCCAGCATTTT.

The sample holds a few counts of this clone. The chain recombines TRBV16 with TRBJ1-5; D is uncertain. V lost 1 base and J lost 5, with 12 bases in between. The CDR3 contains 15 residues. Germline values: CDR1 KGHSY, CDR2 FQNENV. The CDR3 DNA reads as TGTGCCAGCAGCCAATATCCGAATGAGCATCAGCCCCAGCATTTT. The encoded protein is CASSQYPNEHQPQHF.

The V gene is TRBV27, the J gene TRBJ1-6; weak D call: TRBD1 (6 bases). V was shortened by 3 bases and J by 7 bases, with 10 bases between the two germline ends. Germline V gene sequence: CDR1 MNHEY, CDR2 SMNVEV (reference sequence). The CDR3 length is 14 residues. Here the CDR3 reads CASSFMGANSPLHF. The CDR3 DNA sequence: TGTGCCAGCAGTTTTATGGGGGCCAATTCACCCCTCCACTTT.

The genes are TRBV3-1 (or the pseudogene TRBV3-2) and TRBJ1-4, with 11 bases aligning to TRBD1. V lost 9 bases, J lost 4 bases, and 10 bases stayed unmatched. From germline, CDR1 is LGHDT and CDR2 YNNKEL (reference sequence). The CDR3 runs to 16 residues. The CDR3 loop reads CARNWDRGIYNEKLFF. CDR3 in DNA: TGTGCCAGAAACTGGGACAGGGGGATTTATAATGAAAAACTGTTTTTT.

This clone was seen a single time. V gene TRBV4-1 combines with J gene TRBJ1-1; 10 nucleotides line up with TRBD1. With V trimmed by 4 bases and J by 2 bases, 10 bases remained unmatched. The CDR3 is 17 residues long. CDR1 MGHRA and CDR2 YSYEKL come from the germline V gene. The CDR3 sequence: CASSPQTGGLGNTEAFF. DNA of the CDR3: TGCGCCAGCAGCCCTCAGACAGGGGGCCTGGGAAACACTGAAGCTTTCTTT.

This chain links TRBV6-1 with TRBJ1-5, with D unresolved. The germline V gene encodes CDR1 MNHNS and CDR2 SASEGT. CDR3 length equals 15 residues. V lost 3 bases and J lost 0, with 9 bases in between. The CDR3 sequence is CASSDNNYSNQPQHF. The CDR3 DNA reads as TGTGCCAGCAGTGACAATAACTATAGCAATCAGCCCCAGCATTTT.

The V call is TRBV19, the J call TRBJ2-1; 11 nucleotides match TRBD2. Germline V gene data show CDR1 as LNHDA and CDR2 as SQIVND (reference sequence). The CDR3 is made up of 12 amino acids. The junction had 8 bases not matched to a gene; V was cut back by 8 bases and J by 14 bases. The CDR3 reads CASLSGRAEKFF. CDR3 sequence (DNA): TGTGCCAGTCTTAGCGGGAGGGCGGAGAAGTTCTTC.

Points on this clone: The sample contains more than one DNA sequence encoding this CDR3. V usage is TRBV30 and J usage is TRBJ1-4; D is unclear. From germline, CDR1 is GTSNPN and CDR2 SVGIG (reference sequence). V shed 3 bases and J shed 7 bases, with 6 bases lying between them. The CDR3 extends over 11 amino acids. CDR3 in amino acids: CAWSPSEKLFF. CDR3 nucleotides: TGTGCCTGGAGCCCTTCTGAAAAACTGTTTTTT.

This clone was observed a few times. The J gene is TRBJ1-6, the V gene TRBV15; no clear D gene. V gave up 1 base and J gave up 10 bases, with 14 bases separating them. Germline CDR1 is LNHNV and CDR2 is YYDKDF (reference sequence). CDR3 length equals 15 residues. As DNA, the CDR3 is TGTGCCACCAGCAGAGGACCCGATCAGGCATCACCCCTCCACTTT. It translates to CATSRGPDQASPLHF.

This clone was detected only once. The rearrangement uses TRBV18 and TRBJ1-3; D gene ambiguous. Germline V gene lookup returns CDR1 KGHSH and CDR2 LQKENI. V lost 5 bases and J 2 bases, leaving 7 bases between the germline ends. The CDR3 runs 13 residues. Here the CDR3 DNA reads TGTGCCAGCTCAGCCGGAGCTGGAAACACCATATATTTT. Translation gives CASSAGAGNTIYF.

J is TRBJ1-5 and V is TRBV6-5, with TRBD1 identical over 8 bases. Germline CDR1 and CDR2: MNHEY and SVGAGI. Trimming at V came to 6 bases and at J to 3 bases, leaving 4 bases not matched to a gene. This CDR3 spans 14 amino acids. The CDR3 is CASRTGANNQPQHF. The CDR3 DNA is TGTGCCAGCAGGACAGGGGCTAACAATCAGCCCCAGCATTTT.

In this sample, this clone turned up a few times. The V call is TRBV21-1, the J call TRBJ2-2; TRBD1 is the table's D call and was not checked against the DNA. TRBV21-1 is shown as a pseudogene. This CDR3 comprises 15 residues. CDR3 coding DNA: TGTGCCAGCAGCGCGCCCAGGGGGCCGACCGGGGAGCTGTTTTTT. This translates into CASSAPRGPTGELFF.

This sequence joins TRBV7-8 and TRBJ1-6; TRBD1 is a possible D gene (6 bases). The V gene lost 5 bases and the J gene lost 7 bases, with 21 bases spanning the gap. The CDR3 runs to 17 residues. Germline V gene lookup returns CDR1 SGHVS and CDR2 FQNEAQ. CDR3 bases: TGTGCCAGCAGCGGACACGCCACTGGACAGCTAAATTCACCCCTCCACTTT. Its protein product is CASSGHATGQLNSPLHF.

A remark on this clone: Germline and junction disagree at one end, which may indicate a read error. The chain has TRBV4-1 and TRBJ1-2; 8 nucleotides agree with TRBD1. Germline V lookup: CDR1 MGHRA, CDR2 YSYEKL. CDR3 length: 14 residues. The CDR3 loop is CASSQVQGARGYTF. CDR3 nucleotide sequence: TGCGCCAGCAGCCAAGTTCAGGGGGCGCGGGGCTATACCTTC.

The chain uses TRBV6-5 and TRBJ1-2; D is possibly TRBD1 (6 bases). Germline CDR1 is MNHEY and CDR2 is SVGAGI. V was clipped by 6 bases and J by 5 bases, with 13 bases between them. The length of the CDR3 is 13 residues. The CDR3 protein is CASSLQGPYGYTF. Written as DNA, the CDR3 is TGTGCCAGCAGCTTACAGGGCCCATATGGCTACACCTTC.

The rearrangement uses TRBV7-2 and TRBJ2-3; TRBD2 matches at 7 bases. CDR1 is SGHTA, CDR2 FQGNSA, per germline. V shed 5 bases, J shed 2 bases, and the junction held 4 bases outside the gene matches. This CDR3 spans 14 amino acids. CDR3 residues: CASSPGLLTDTQYF. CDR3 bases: TGTGCCAGCAGCCCGGGACTACTCACAGATACGCAGTATTTT. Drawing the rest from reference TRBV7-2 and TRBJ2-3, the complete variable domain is GAGVSQSPSNKVTEKGKDVELRCDPISGHTALYWYRQSLGQGLEFLIYFQGNSAPDKSGLPSDRFSAERTGGSVSTLTIQRTQQEDSAVYLCASSPGLLTDTQYFGPGTRLTVL.